The present TCR beta chain was sequenced within a study of early T cells in non-severe SARS-CoV-2 infection (dated by TCRdb to the early 2020s). Study-wide context: Because TCR sequencing was done on bulk RNA from unsorted whole blood, the alpha and beta chains could not be paired.

This clonotype has ten or more counts. There is no known antigen for this receptor. There are no base qualities to consult, and no much larger clone falls within one base. The study was a case-control design nested within a healthcare worker cohort in London, UK, with weekly nasopharyngeal swab PCR tests and blood sampling. Healthcare workers were recruited between 23 and 31 March 2020, during the week of the UK lockdown, and were followed weekly for up to roughly 15 weeks. The paper as a whole reports these results and caveats: VDJdb matching was skewed toward anti-spike CD8 responses and likely underestimated virus-specific expansions by missing private and CD4 specificities.

CDR1 and CDR2, per the germline V gene, are MNHEY and SVGEGT. V trim: 0 bases; J trim: 6 bases; unmatched bases: 0. The CDR3, cysteine through phenylalanine, is 14 amino acids long. Kept here is only the CDR3 DNA, which spans 42 bases and is read in frame from base 1. The method behind the library was 5' RACE. These reads were obtained on a NextSeq 500. The TCR library protocol attached unique molecular identifiers to individual cDNA molecules to correct for sequencing error and PCR bias. Both TCR alpha and beta chains were sequenced, and tight co-correlation was observed between alpha and beta sequence abundances in each sample. The paper's data handling went like this. Decombinator V4 was used to annotate TCR sequences for V gene, J gene and CDR3. Expanded TCRs were defined as changing significantly between any two time points under a Poisson model with p below 0.0001. TCR abundances were normalised to the total number of TCRs sequenced in each sample and reported as counts per million. TRAV1-2 paired with TRAJ12, TRAJ20 or TRAJ33 defined MAIT TCRs, while TRAV10 paired with TRAJ18 defined iNKT TCRs. VDJdb, accessed 1 November 2021, was searched for CMV, EBV and SARS-CoV-2 annotated TCRs, excluding TCRs annotated for multiple antigens. TCRdb reanalyzed the raw reads on its own, using fastp at Q25 for trimming and MiXCR for clone calling, and kept in-frame beta chains. Entries are consolidated by CDR3 protein sequence, retaining the most common genes and DNA. These V and J calls are TCRdb output, not the study's own analysis. The sample contains 90,000 to 100,000 distinct CDR3 sequences, 13% of them found a single time. 2% to 2.5% of the sample rests with the top ten.

The rearrangement joined TRBV6-2 or TRBV6-3 to TRBJ2-2, with 8 bases matching TRBD2. The source is an adult who was a healthcare worker with PCR-confirmed SARS-CoV-2 infection or an uninfected control (not recorded which). The sample was whole blood. The CDR3: CASSYSTSAGELFF. DNA sequence: TGTGCCAGCAGTTACTCGACTAGCGCCGGGGAGCTGTTTTTT.